Listed below are T cell receptor beta chains from one sample, sequenced in a study of cytomegalovirus exposure and HLA in healthy donors. Sequencing used immunoSEQ multiplex PCR; TCRdb keeps in-frame clones, though not all of them. The sample consists of more than 150,000 clones, roughly 79% of them appearing once. Specimen: PBMCs. These receptors all come from a man aged 40-55 years in good health and CMV-seronegative. CDR3s include the opening cysteine and the closing phenylalanine or tryptophan. The order of the fields is clone size, D gene, J gene, V gene, CDR3 protein, CDR3 DNA. D genes are given only for firm matches. Only part of the rows carry a size: once, few, many, or a class if the clone is expanded.

clone_size: -
d_call: TRBD1
j_call: TRBJ1-1
v_call: TRBV29-1
cdr3_aa: CSVEGERTGNTEAFF
cdr3_nt: TGCAGCGTTGAGGGTGAGAGGACAGGGAACACTGAAGCTTTCTTT

clone_size: -
d_call: -
j_call: TRBJ2-5
v_call: TRBV5-1
cdr3_aa: CASSLAGRETQYF
cdr3_nt: TGCGCCAGCAGCTTGGCCGGGAGAGAGACCCAGTACTTC

clone_size: -
d_call: TRBD1
j_call: TRBJ2-7
v_call: TRBV6-1
cdr3_aa: CASSEAKGQGIWSSAPTYEQYF
cdr3_nt: TGTGCCAGCAGTGAAGCAAAGGGACAGGGGATATGGTCCTCGGCCCCAACCTACGAGCAGTACTTC

clone_size: -
d_call: TRBD1
j_call: TRBJ1-1
v_call: TRBV11-2
cdr3_aa: CASSTTGDTEAFF
cdr3_nt: TGTGCCAGCAGCACTACAGGGGACACTGAAGCTTTCTTT

clone_size: -
d_call: -
j_call: TRBJ1-1
v_call: TRBV5-6
cdr3_aa: CASSLLASLNTEAFF
cdr3_nt: TGTGCCAGCAGCTTGTTGGCTAGCTTGAACACTGAAGCTTTCTTT

clone_size: -
d_call: TRBD1
j_call: TRBJ1-3
v_call: TRBV29-1
cdr3_aa: CSVYGDSRSGNTIYF
cdr3_nt: TGCAGCGTTTATGGGGACAGCCGCTCTGGAAACACCATATATTTT

clone_size: -
d_call: -
j_call: TRBJ2-5
v_call: TRBV29-1
cdr3_aa: CSVVRGKEETQYF
cdr3_nt: TGCAGCGTTGTCAGGGGAAAAGAAGAGACCCAGTACTTC

clone_size: -
d_call: TRBD1
j_call: TRBJ1-4
v_call: TRBV25-1
cdr3_aa: CASSVDRVEKLFF
cdr3_nt: TGTGCCAGCAGTGTGGACAGGGTCGAAAAACTGTTTTTT

clone_size: once
d_call: -
j_call: TRBJ1-2
v_call: TRBV30
cdr3_aa: CAWSVRGTGYTF
cdr3_nt: TGTGCCTGGAGTGTACGGGGGACCGGCTACACCTTC

clone_size: -
d_call: TRBD2
j_call: TRBJ2-1
v_call: TRBV5-1
cdr3_aa: CASSLGLAGAGGNNEQFF
cdr3_nt: TGCGCCAGCAGCTTGGGCCTAGCGGGCGCCGGGGGAAACAATGAGCAGTTCTTC

clone_size: -
d_call: -
j_call: TRBJ1-1
v_call: TRBV10-1
cdr3_aa: CASSDDRLTRDTEAFF
cdr3_nt: TGCGCCAGCAGTGATGACAGGTTGACGAGAGACACTGAAGCTTTCTTT

clone_size: -
d_call: -
j_call: TRBJ2-3
v_call: TRBV5-1
cdr3_aa: CASSPRTASTDTQYF
cdr3_nt: TGCGCCAGCAGCCCCCGGACAGCTAGCACAGATACGCAGTATTTT

clone_size: -
d_call: TRBD1
j_call: TRBJ2-1
v_call: TRBV6-5
cdr3_aa: CASSNSQGANEQFF
cdr3_nt: TGTGCCAGCAGTAATTCGCAGGGGGCAAATGAGCAGTTCTTC

clone_size: -
d_call: TRBD1
j_call: TRBJ2-3
v_call: TRBV30
cdr3_aa: CAWISRGQGDTQYF
cdr3_nt: TGTGCCTGGATTAGTAGGGGGCAGGGAGATACGCAGTATTTT

clone_size: -
d_call: -
j_call: TRBJ2-1
v_call: TRBV30
cdr3_aa: CAWTPHLDYEQFF
cdr3_nt: TGTGCCTGGACTCCCCACCTAGATTATGAGCAGTTCTTC

clone_size: -
d_call: TRBD1
j_call: TRBJ2-1
v_call: TRBV28
cdr3_aa: CASKGWTGWDEQFF
cdr3_nt: TGTGCCAGCAAAGGTTGGACAGGGTGGGATGAGCAGTTCTTC

clone_size: -
d_call: -
j_call: TRBJ1-5
v_call: TRBV9
cdr3_aa: CASSLLGGINQPQHF
cdr3_nt: TGTGCCAGCAGCCTTTTGGGGGGGATCAATCAGCCCCAGCATTTT

clone_size: -
d_call: -
j_call: TRBJ2-5
v_call: TRBV5-1
cdr3_aa: CASTIGRTQETQYF
cdr3_nt: TGCGCCAGCACCATCGGACGGACACAAGAGACCCAGTACTTC

clone_size: -
d_call: TRBD2
j_call: TRBJ2-2
v_call: TRBV13
cdr3_aa: CASSLVAGGTGELFF
cdr3_nt: TGTGCCAGCAGCTTAGTGGCGGGAGGCACCGGGGAGCTGTTTTTT

clone_size: -
d_call: TRBD1
j_call: TRBJ1-2
v_call: TRBV7-9
cdr3_aa: CASSSGEGTGVYGYTF
cdr3_nt: TGTGCCAGCAGTTCGGGGGAGGGGACAGGGGTTTATGGCTACACCTTC

clone_size: once
d_call: TRBD2
j_call: TRBJ2-1
v_call: TRBV5-1
cdr3_aa: CASSQTSGSVNEQFF
cdr3_nt: TGCGCCAGCAGCCAGACTAGCGGGAGCGTAAATGAGCAGTTCTTC

clone_size: -
d_call: TRBD1
j_call: TRBJ2-1
v_call: TRBV28
cdr3_aa: CASSYPPGTGGNEQFF
cdr3_nt: TGTGCCAGCAGTTACCCGCCCGGGACAGGGGGGAATGAGCAGTTCTTC

clone_size: -
d_call: TRBD2
j_call: TRBJ2-3
v_call: TRBV5-4
cdr3_aa: CASRVEGGRAPKADTQYF
cdr3_nt: TGTGCCAGCAGGGTGGAGGGTGGGAGGGCCCCGAAGGCAGATACGCAGTATTTT

clone_size: -
d_call: -
j_call: TRBJ2-1
v_call: TRBV7-3
cdr3_aa: CASSERGSYNEQFF
cdr3_nt: TGTGCCAGCAGCGAACGGGGGTCCTACAATGAGCAGTTCTTC

clone_size: -
d_call: TRBD1
j_call: TRBJ1-1
v_call: TRBV5-8
cdr3_aa: CASSWTGGISNTEAFF
cdr3_nt: TGTGCCAGCAGCTGGACAGGGGGAATTTCGAACACTGAAGCTTTCTTT

clone_size: -
d_call: -
j_call: TRBJ2-5
v_call: TRBV19
cdr3_aa: CASSSPGGPKEETQYF
cdr3_nt: TGTGCCAGTAGTTCCCCGGGGGGCCCGAAGGAGGAGACCCAGTACTTC

clone_size: few
d_call: -
j_call: TRBJ1-1
v_call: TRBV5-4
cdr3_aa: CASSLFGVTEAFF
cdr3_nt: TGTGCCAGCAGCTTGTTCGGGGTCACTGAAGCTTTCTTT

clone_size: -
d_call: TRBD1
j_call: TRBJ1-1
v_call: TRBV11-2
cdr3_aa: CASSLPGTGLGWGTEAFF
cdr3_nt: TGTGCCAGCAGCTTGCCCGGGACAGGCCTAGGTTGGGGCACTGAAGCTTTCTTT

clone_size: -
d_call: TRBD2
j_call: TRBJ2-2
v_call: TRBV4-2
cdr3_aa: CASSQAKPGGRSEGELFF
cdr3_nt: TGTGCCAGCAGCCAGGCTAAACCGGGAGGTCGAAGTGAAGGGGAGCTGTTTTTT

clone_size: few
d_call: -
j_call: TRBJ2-6
v_call: TRBV27
cdr3_aa: CASSFGLYSGANVLTF
cdr3_nt: TGTGCCAGCAGTTTCGGTCTATACTCTGGGGCCAACGTCCTGACTTTC

clone_size: few
d_call: TRBD2
j_call: TRBJ2-1
v_call: TRBV5-6
cdr3_aa: CASSLAGGPGEQFF
cdr3_nt: TGTGCCAGCAGCCTAGCGGGAGGCCCGGGGGAGCAGTTCTTC

clone_size: -
d_call: TRBD1
j_call: TRBJ1-2
v_call: TRBV2
cdr3_aa: CASSRGDRDYGYTF
cdr3_nt: TGTGCCAGCAGCAGAGGTGACAGGGACTATGGCTACACCTTC

clone_size: -
d_call: -
j_call: TRBJ2-3
v_call: TRBV11-1
cdr3_aa: CASSQGANADTQYF
cdr3_nt: TGTGCCAGCAGCCAAGGAGCGAATGCAGATACGCAGTATTTT

clone_size: few
d_call: TRBD2
j_call: TRBJ2-1
v_call: TRBV7-3
cdr3_aa: CASSLVTSGRRNEQFF
cdr3_nt: TGTGCCAGCAGCCTCGTGACCAGCGGGAGGCGCAATGAGCAGTTCTTC

clone_size: -
d_call: TRBD2
j_call: TRBJ2-2
v_call: TRBV5-1
cdr3_aa: CASSFPTSGRNTGELFF
cdr3_nt: TGCGCCAGCAGCTTCCCGACTAGCGGGAGGAACACCGGGGAGCTGTTTTTT

clone_size: -
d_call: -
j_call: TRBJ1-1
v_call: TRBV28
cdr3_aa: CASSFLGSEAFF
cdr3_nt: TGTGCCAGCAGTTTTTTGGGCTCTGAAGCTTTCTTT

clone_size: -
d_call: TRBD2
j_call: TRBJ2-7
v_call: TRBV7-9
cdr3_aa: CSSSLAGGEQYF
cdr3_nt: TGTTCCAGCAGCTTAGCGGGGGGCGAGCAGTACTTC

clone_size: -
d_call: -
j_call: TRBJ1-1
v_call: TRBV18
cdr3_aa: CASSPFRQDRTEAFF
cdr3_nt: TGTGCCAGCTCACCCTTTAGACAGGATCGCACTGAAGCTTTCTTT

clone_size: -
d_call: -
j_call: TRBJ2-1
v_call: TRBV11-2
cdr3_aa: CASSLVGFERPGEQFF
cdr3_nt: TGTGCCAGCAGCTTAGTTGGGTTCGAGAGGCCGGGTGAGCAGTTCTTC

clone_size: -
d_call: -
j_call: TRBJ1-2
v_call: TRBV5-1
cdr3_aa: CASSQTSNYGYTF
cdr3_nt: TGCGCCAGCAGCCAGACAAGTAACTATGGCTACACCTTC

clone_size: -
d_call: TRBD2
j_call: TRBJ2-1
v_call: TRBV12-5
cdr3_aa: CASGLAGGSYNEQFF
cdr3_nt: TGTGCTAGTGGTTTGGCGGGAGGCTCCTACAATGAGCAGTTCTTC

clone_size: -
d_call: TRBD1
j_call: TRBJ2-7
v_call: TRBV2
cdr3_aa: CASSGSRDRGGYEQYF
cdr3_nt: TGTGCCAGCAGTGGCTCCCGGGACAGGGGAGGGTACGAGCAGTACTTC

clone_size: -
d_call: -
j_call: TRBJ2-2
v_call: TRBV7-2
cdr3_aa: CASSLRGGTNTGELFF
cdr3_nt: TGTGCCAGCAGCTTAAGAGGCGGGACTAACACCGGGGAGCTGTTTTTT

clone_size: -
d_call: TRBD2
j_call: TRBJ2-5
v_call: TRBV2
cdr3_aa: CASKVVAGASSTQYF
cdr3_nt: TGTGCCAGCAAGGTGGTAGCGGGAGCCTCCTCGACCCAGTACTTC

clone_size: -
d_call: -
j_call: TRBJ2-6
v_call: TRBV30
cdr3_aa: CAWTGLGANVLTF
cdr3_nt: TGTGCCTGGACGGGTCTGGGGGCCAACGTCCTGACTTTC

clone_size: -
d_call: -
j_call: TRBJ1-2
v_call: TRBV11-2
cdr3_aa: CASSLGPSGGDYGYTF
cdr3_nt: TGTGCCAGCAGCTTAGGTCCCTCTGGGGGCGACTATGGCTACACCTTC

clone_size: -
d_call: -
j_call: TRBJ2-5
v_call: TRBV2
cdr3_aa: CASSDPSEETQYF
cdr3_nt: TGTGCCAGCAGTGACCCTAGCGAAGAGACCCAGTACTTC

clone_size: -
d_call: -
j_call: TRBJ2-1
v_call: TRBV27
cdr3_aa: CASKFGPGRRDEQFF
cdr3_nt: TGTGCCAGCAAATTTGGGCCAGGGCGACGGGATGAGCAGTTCTTC

clone_size: -
d_call: TRBD1
j_call: TRBJ1-1
v_call: TRBV6-6
cdr3_aa: CASHRGFTEAFF
cdr3_nt: TGTGCCAGCCACAGGGGGTTCACTGAAGCTTTCTTT

clone_size: -
d_call: -
j_call: TRBJ1-5
v_call: TRBV9
cdr3_aa: CASSVEGRADQPQHF
cdr3_nt: TGTGCCAGCAGCGTAGAAGGCAGGGCGGATCAGCCCCAGCATTTT

clone_size: -
d_call: -
j_call: TRBJ1-2
v_call: TRBV21-1
cdr3_aa: CASRPGTPANYGYTF
cdr3_nt: TGTGCCAGCAGGCCCGGGACACCTGCTAATTATGGCTACACCTTC

clone_size: -
d_call: TRBD1
j_call: TRBJ2-7
v_call: TRBV20-1
cdr3_aa: CSADRENEQYF
cdr3_nt: TGCAGTGCTGACAGGGAGAACGAGCAGTACTTC

clone_size: -
d_call: TRBD1
j_call: TRBJ1-2
v_call: TRBV11-2
cdr3_aa: CASSLDFNRGAYGYTF
cdr3_nt: TGTGCCAGCAGCTTAGATTTTAACAGGGGGGCTTATGGCTACACCTTC

clone_size: -
d_call: -
j_call: TRBJ2-1
v_call: TRBV5-5
cdr3_aa: CARTMVGDTRAFF
cdr3_nt: TGTGCCAGGACAATGGTGGGTGACACCCGCGCGTTCTTC

clone_size: -
d_call: -
j_call: TRBJ1-4
v_call: TRBV6-1
cdr3_aa: CASSEALSFNEKLFF
cdr3_nt: TGTGCCAGCAGTGAAGCTCTATCTTTTAATGAAAAACTGTTTTTT